This T cell receptor beta chain was identified during a study of blood T cell repertoires in COVID-19. Data came from immunoSEQ multiplex PCR; TCRdb stores just in-frame clones and leaves some out. The sample yields around 50,000 clones, 90% seen once. Trimming took 1 base from V and 2 from J, leaving 10 bases between them. Per germline, CDR1 MRHNA and CDR2 SNTAGT. This CDR3 comprises 15 residues. The rearrangement uses TRBV6-4 and TRBJ2-3; D might be TRBD1 (5 bases). Material: peripheral blood. The TCR comes from a man aged 70 or older with acute or convalescent COVID-19. Here the CDR3 reads CASSDWGHPTDTQYF. For the CDR3, the DNA is TGTGCCAGCAGTGACTGGGGCCACCCCACAGATACGCAGTATTTT.